The T cell receptor (beta chain) described here comes from a study of T cell responses to AZD1222 COVID-19 vaccine. Findings of the study overall: After two AZD1222 doses, spike-specific TCR breadth and depth rose versus day 0. The study sampled repertoires only after the peak T cell response. Baseline seropositivity characterized only six AZD1222 recipients. CD4 TCRs covered the whole spike, strongest at regions 160-218 and 743-854.

This CDR3 has 14 amino acids. The V end lost 2 bases, the J end lost 8 bases, and 13 bases lay between the germline ends. Germline CDR1 is KGHDR and CDR2 is SFDVKD. This table comes from immunoSEQ multiplex PCR, and its TCRdb copy is limited to in-frame clones, with some not included. The data hold 130,000 to 150,000 clones, with around 90% observed a single time. Comment on this clone: What it binds is not known.

The clonotype originates from an adult who received the MenACWY meningococcal vaccine as a control. The rearrangement joins TRBV24-1 to TRBJ2-3; D ambiguous. The sequenced sample was peripheral blood, obtained 28 days after the second dose of the MenACWY control vaccine. As DNA, the CDR3 is TGTGCCACCAGTGATTCTAGGTTGGGCGGTACGCAGTATTTT. It specifies CATSDSRLGGTQYF.